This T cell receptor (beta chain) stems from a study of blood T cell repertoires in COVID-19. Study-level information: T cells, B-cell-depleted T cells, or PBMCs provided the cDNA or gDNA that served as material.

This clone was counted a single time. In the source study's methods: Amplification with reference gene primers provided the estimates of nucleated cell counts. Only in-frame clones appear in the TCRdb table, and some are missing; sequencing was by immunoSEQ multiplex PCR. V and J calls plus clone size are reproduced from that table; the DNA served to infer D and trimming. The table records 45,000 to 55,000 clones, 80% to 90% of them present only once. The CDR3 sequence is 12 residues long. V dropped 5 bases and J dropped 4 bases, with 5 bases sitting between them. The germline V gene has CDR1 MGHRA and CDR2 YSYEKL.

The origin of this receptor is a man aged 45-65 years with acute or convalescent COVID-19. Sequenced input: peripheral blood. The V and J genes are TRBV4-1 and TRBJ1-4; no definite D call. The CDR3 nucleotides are TGCGCCAGCAGCTTAGTTAATGAAAAACTGTTTTTT. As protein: CASSLVNEKLFF.